This T cell receptor (beta chain) was observed in a study of identical twins. All of the donors were Caucasians in good health. This clonotype occurred a few times. Each cDNA held unique molecular identifiers, and template switching gave it a universal primer site. TCRdb analysed the 5' RACE reads with MiXCR anew, one entry per CDR3 protein. The table has hundreds of thousands of distinct CDR3 sequences, approximately 20% seen once. The CDR3 extends over 15 amino acids. Germline loops: CDR1 MNHEY, CDR2 SMNVEV (reference sequence). The trim removed 7 bases at V and 6 bases at J, leaving 8 bases unmatched. This sample was shared with a second study, whose subject was yellow fever vaccine responses in identical twins.

Source material: CD4+ T cells sorted from blood. The chain carries TRBV27 and TRBJ2-2; 10 nucleotides agree with TRBD2. This TCR was recovered from a woman aged 18-29 years in good health. The CDR3 DNA follows: TGTGCCAGCAAACGAGCGGGAGGGTCCCCCGGGGAGCTGTTTTTT. Its translation: CASKRAGGSPGELFF.